A single sample gave rise to the 11 T cell receptor beta chains below, sequenced in a study of identical twins. TCRdb independently ran MiXCR on the 5' RACE reads; one entry per CDR3 protein. The sample shows 1,800,000 or so distinct CDR3 sequences, more than 30% of them seen only once. The source material was cord blood. The receptors derive from a newborn girl in good health.

The V and J genes are TRBV20-1 and TRBJ2-3; 10 bases line up with TRBD2. This CDR3 region has 15 residues. Trimming removed 0 bases from V and 5 bases from J; junction bases left unmatched: 5. The germline V gene encodes CDR1 DFQATT and CDR2 SNEGSKA (reference sequence). DNA for the CDR3: TGCAGTGCTAGAGAGATGCTAGCGGGGGTAGATACGCAGTATTTT. It translates to CSAREMLAGVDTQYF.

The chain is built from TRBV11-2 and TRBJ1-2, with a possible D match to TRBD1 (6 bases). The CDR3 is 15 amino acids. Germline-derived CDR1 and CDR2 are SGHAT and FQNNGV. V lost 2 bases, J lost 5 bases, and 15 bases lay in between. CDR3: CASSLIYRTEYGYTF. In DNA, the CDR3 is TGTGCCAGCAGCTTAATCTATCGGACAGAATATGGCTACACCTTC. The whole variable domain, filled in from reference TRBV11-2 and TRBJ1-2, reads EAGVAQSPRYKIIEKRQSVAFWCNPISGHATLYWYQQILGQGPKLLIQFQNNGVVDDSQLPKDRFSAERLKGVDSTLKIQPAKLEDSAVYLCASSLIYRTEYGYTFGSGTRLTVV.

Only a few counts were recorded for this clonotype. The genes are TRBV29-1 and TRBJ2-3; TRBD2 matches at 9 bases. V lost 5 bases and J lost 2; bases outside the gene matches: 5. The CDR3 has 14 residues. CDR1 and CDR2 from the germline V gene are SQVTM and ANQGSEA. As DNA, the CDR3 is TGCAGCGTTACTCGGACTAGCGCCACAGATACGCAGTATTTT. Translating gives CSVTRTSATDTQYF.

The chain recombines TRBV20-1 with TRBJ1-5, with TRBD1 matching 10 bases. This CDR3 has 16 residues. Germline V CDR1 and CDR2: DFQATT, SNEGSKA (reference sequence). V lost 5 bases, J lost 6 bases, and 13 bases stayed unmatched. The CDR3 nucleotides read TGCAGTGCTCCCCCTGCGGGGACAGGGGTTGGTCAGCCCCAGCATTTT. Its translation is CSAPPAGTGVGQPQHF.

The genes are TRBV20-1 and TRBJ2-3; D ambiguous. V lost 0 bases and J 1 base, leaving 14 bases between the germline ends. Germline-derived CDR1 and CDR2 are DFQATT and SNEGSKA (reference sequence). This CDR3 is 16 amino acids long. CDR3 coding DNA: TGCAGTGCTAGAGATCCTCCCGCCGAGGGCACAGATACGCAGTATTTT. This encodes CSARDPPAEGTDTQYF.

This clonotype has a handful of counts. This sequence joins TRBV28 and TRBJ2-7, with TRBD1 matching 7 bases. The CDR3 loop spans 15 amino acids. Germline V gene data show CDR1 as MDHEN and CDR2 as SYDVKM. After removal of 7 bases from V and 0 bases from J, the junction contained 9 bases not matched to a gene. The chain's CDR3 is CASTPRDSFSYEQYF. In DNA, the CDR3 is TGTGCCAGCACCCCACGGGACAGTTTCTCCTACGAGCAGTACTTC.

The chain carries TRBV20-1 and TRBJ1-5, with D possibly being TRBD1 (5 bases). The germline CDR1 and CDR2 sequences are DFQATT and SNEGSKA (reference sequence). This CDR3 has 16 residues. The ends were cut back, 6 bases at V and 0 bases at J, with 18 bases in the middle. In DNA, the CDR3 is TGCAGTGCCGCAATGGGGCACCTATATAGCAATCAGCCCCAGCATTTT. This encodes CSAAMGHLYSNQPQHF.

Concerning this clonotype itself: It may be a read error: a sequence one base away is much more abundant. This rearrangement joins TRBV6-5 to TRBJ2-5, with D possibly TRBD2 on 6 matching bases. The V and J ends lost 3 bases and 4 bases respectively, with 12 bases between them. Germline CDR1 reads MNHEY; CDR2 reads SVGAGI. The CDR3 is made up of 14 amino acids. CDR3 in DNA: TGTGCCAGCAGTTATGTAGCGGATCGAGAGACCCAGTACTTC. Amino acid sequence: CASSYVADRETQYF.

This clonotype came up a few times. V and J are TRBV10-3 and TRBJ2-1; weak D call: TRBD2 (5 bases). This CDR3 region has 12 residues. Germline assignment: CDR1 ENHRY and CDR2 SYGVKD. The ends were cut back, 6 bases at V and 5 bases at J, with 8 bases in the middle. DNA of the CDR3: TGTGCCATCAGGAGAGCGGACAATGAGCAGTTCTTC. It encodes CAIRRADNEQFF.

The sample holds a few counts of this clonotype. The V and J genes are TRBV14 and TRBJ2-5; tentatively, D is TRBD1 (6 bases). The J call could be wrong; TRBJ2-7 is a better fit for the DNA end. This CDR3 contains 14 residues. In germline, CDR1 is SGHDN, CDR2 FVKESK. The CDR3 here is CASSHLQQGPEQYF. DNA of the CDR3: TGTGCCAGCAGCCATCTCCAACAGGGTCCCGAGCAGTACTTC.

The chain couples TRBV7-2 to TRBJ2-7; 9 bases align to TRBD2. The J segment lost 3 bases and the V segment lost 5 bases, leaving 8 bases of the junction unmatched. Germline-derived CDR1 and CDR2 are SGHTA and FQGNSA. The CDR3 is 15 amino acids. This chain's CDR3 is CASSPSGMVLYEQYF. DNA of the CDR3: TGTGCCAGCAGCCCTAGCGGGATGGTCCTCTACGAGCAGTACTTC. The full variable domain, rest sourced from reference TRBV7-2 and TRBJ2-7, is GAGVSQSPSNKVTEKGKDVELRCDPISGHTALYWYRQSLGQGLEFLIYFQGNSAPDKSGLPSDRFSAERTGGSVSTLTIQRTQQEDSAVYLCASSPSGMVLYEQYFGPGTRLTVT.